A single sample is the source of the 19 T cell receptor beta chains below, sequenced in a study of early T cells in non-severe SARS-CoV-2 infection. TCRdb reprocessed the 5' RACE reads via MiXCR and lists one record per CDR3 protein. The sample holds about 59,000 distinct CDR3 sequences, around 13% seen once. This specimen was whole blood, taken at baseline. The receptors were gathered from an adult who was a healthcare worker with PCR-confirmed SARS-CoV-2 infection or an uninfected control (not recorded which).

This clonotype was seen a handful of times. The gene calls are TRBV5-5 and TRBJ2-1, with unresolved D. The CDR3 runs to 16 residues. With 4 bases removed from V and 2 bases from J, the gap between germline ends came to 16 bases. The germline V gene encodes CDR1 SGHKS and CDR2 YYEKEE (reference sequence). CDR3 loop: CASSPLFEPTYNEQFF. DNA for the CDR3: TGTGCCAGCAGCCCTCTGTTCGAGCCCACCTACAATGAGCAGTTCTTC.

This clonotype has only a few counts. The chain carries TRBV7-3 and TRBJ2-1; 7 bases are shared with TRBD2. The germline V gene encodes CDR1 SGHTA and CDR2 FQGTGA. The CDR3 runs to 14 residues. After removal of 2 bases from V and 7 bases from J, the junction contained 5 bases not matched to a gene. The CDR3: CASSLDSGLNEQFF. In DNA form, the CDR3 reads TGTGCCAGCAGCTTAGATAGCGGGTTAAATGAGCAGTTCTTC.

This sequence joins TRBV4-3 and TRBJ2-3, with TRBD2 matching over 7 bases. V dropped 3 bases and J dropped 6; count of bases not matched to a gene: 15. Germline V gene lookup returns CDR1 LGHNA and CDR2 YSLEER. The CDR3 extends over 17 amino acids. The DNA of the CDR3 is TGCGCCAGCAGCCATGTCCTAGCGGCCCTTCGCGCGGATACGCAGTATTTT. Translated, it gives CASSHVLAALRADTQYF.

This clonotype showed up just a few times. The rearrangement links TRBV5-6 to TRBJ2-7; 8 bases match TRBD1. Germline V gene sequence: CDR1 SGHDT, CDR2 YYEEEE. J was trimmed by 3 bases and V by 3 bases; bases with no gene match: 5. CDR3 size: 14 residues. CDR3 residues: CASSSGTGFYEQYF. DNA of the CDR3: TGTGCCAGCAGCTCCGGGACAGGCTTCTACGAGCAGTACTTC.

This clonotype was seen a handful of times. The V call is TRBV19, the J call TRBJ2-7; 7 positions agree with TRBD1. CDR3 length: 14 residues. Germline lookup yields CDR1 LNHDA and CDR2 SQIVND (reference sequence). With V trimmed by 5 bases and J by 1 base, 5 bases remained unmatched. The CDR3 sequence is CASSSDRASYEQYF. As DNA, the CDR3 is TGTGCCAGTAGTTCTGACAGGGCGTCCTACGAGCAGTACTTC.

J is TRBJ2-3 and V is TRBV6-5, with D perhaps matching TRBD1 (6 bases). Germline V gene data show CDR1 as MNHEY and CDR2 as SVGAGI. V was shortened by 5 bases and J by 14 bases, with 20 bases between the two germline ends. The CDR3 extends over 13 amino acids. CDR3 DNA sequence: TGTGCCAGCAGTCCAATACAGGGCCTATTCTCGTATTTT. Amino acids: CASSPIQGLFSYF.

The chain's CDR3 is CASYPTTSGTWDEQYF. DNA for the CDR3: TGTGCCAGTTATCCGACGACTAGCGGTACATGGGACGAGCAGTACTTC. The gene calls are TRBV3-1 and TRBJ2-7, with 9 bases matching TRBD2. V was clipped by 9 bases and J by 5 bases; unmatched bases: 17. Germline V gene sequence: CDR1 LGHDT, CDR2 YNNKEL (reference sequence). There are 16 residues in the CDR3.

This clonotype has a handful of counts. V is TRBV6-1 and J is TRBJ2-6, with 9 bases identical to TRBD1. With V trimmed by 6 bases and J by 8 bases, 8 bases remained unmatched. Germline V CDR1 and CDR2: MNHNS, SASEGT. The CDR3 is made up of 15 amino acids. CDR3 amino acids: CASRERTGVSNVLTF. CDR3 DNA: TGTGCCAGCAGGGAAAGGACAGGGGTGTCCAACGTCCTGACTTTC.

This clonotype was detected only a few times. The gene calls are TRBV7-8 and TRBJ1-5; D gene uncertain. The CDR3 loop spans 15 amino acids. The germline V and J ends were trimmed by 4 bases and 3 bases, with 13 bases remaining between them. Germline CDR1 reads SGHVS; CDR2 reads FQNEAQ. CDR3 nucleotides: TGTGCCAGCAGCTCTAACCGGGGTCTCAATCAGCCCCAGCATTTT. Translated: CASSSNRGLNQPQHF.

A few counts support this clonotype. The chain has TRBV7-6 and TRBJ1-6; tentatively, D is TRBD1 (6 bases). The CDR3 consists of 16 residues. The V gene lost 2 bases and the J gene lost 6 bases, with 14 bases spanning the gap. The V gene's germline CDR1 is SGHVS and CDR2 FNYEAQ. The DNA for the CDR3 is TGTGCCAGCAGCTTAAGGGCACAGGGTAGTAATTCACCCCTCCACTTT. The encoded protein is CASSLRAQGSNSPLHF. The whole variable domain, remainder taken from reference TRBV7-6 and TRBJ1-6, is GAGVSQSPRYKVTKRGQDVALRCDPISGHVSLYWYRQALGQGPEFLTYFNYEAQQDKSGLPNDRFSAERPEGSISTLTIQRTEQRDSAMYRCASSLRAQGSNSPLHFGNGTRLTVT.

This clonotype was recorded many times. The chain has TRBV7-6 and TRBJ1-1; D is perhaps TRBD1 (5 bases). This CDR3 comprises 15 residues. Germline V gene sequence: CDR1 SGHVS, CDR2 FNYEAQ. V lost 5 bases to trimming and J lost 9 bases, with 22 bases between them. This CDR3 is CASSPGAGTREKAFF. In DNA form, the CDR3 reads TGTGCCAGCAGCCCTGGCGCAGGGACGAGGGAAAAAGCTTTCTTT.

This clonotype appeared a few times. The rearrangement links TRBV29-1 to TRBJ1-3; 7 bases are a match to TRBD1. J gave up 0 bases and V 6 bases, and 11 bases lay outside the gene matches. The CDR3 totals 16 residues. Looked up from germline, CDR1 is SQVTM and CDR2 is ANQGSEA. CDR3 bases: TGCAGCGTCAAATTCCGGGACAGTAGCTCTGGAAACACCATATATTTT. Residues: CSVKFRDSSSGNTIYF.

The chain joins TRBV21-1 to TRBJ2-1; TRBD2 was called by the table and not checked on the DNA. TRBV21-1 is a pseudogene segment. This CDR3 has 13 residues. The DNA of the CDR3 is TGTGCCAGCAGCACTAGCGGGCACAATGAGCAGTTCTTC. It translates to CASSTSGHNEQFF.

At least ten counts were recorded for this clonotype. The V and J genes are TRBV20-1 and TRBJ1-1; no clear D. V gave up 0 bases and J gave up 5 bases, with 13 bases separating them. Germline V gene sequence: CDR1 DFQATT, CDR2 SNEGSKA (reference sequence). The CDR3 contains 14 residues. In DNA form, the CDR3 reads TGCAGTGCTAGAGATCTAGGTAGAGGGACTGAAGCTTTCTTT. Translation: CSARDLGRGTEAFF.

The V and J genes are TRBV12-3 or TRBV12-4 and TRBJ1-2; 9 bases match TRBD1. The CDR3 length is 15 residues. The junction had 6 bases not matched to a gene; V was cut back by 3 bases and J by 4 bases. CDR3 protein: CASSLDGTGRYGYTF. The CDR3 DNA follows: TGTGCCAGCAGTTTGGACGGGACAGGGCGCTATGGCTACACCTTC.

This clonotype was seen only a few times. The chain recombines TRBV24-1 with TRBJ2-1; 10 bases align to TRBD2. The CDR3 covers 18 residues. CDR1 and CDR2 (germline): KGHDR, SFDVKD. Unmatched junction bases numbered 12, after V lost 4 bases and J lost 4 bases. The CDR3 reads CATSDSKTGLAHYNEQFF. CDR3 in DNA: TGTGCCACCAGTGACTCTAAAACGGGACTAGCGCATTACAATGAGCAGTTCTTC.

This clonotype was counted between two and nine times. J is TRBJ2-7 and V is TRBV7-8, with D perhaps matching TRBD2 (5 bases). Trimming cost V 4 bases and J 7 bases, with 20 bases left between them. Looked up from germline, CDR1 is SGHVS and CDR2 is FQNEAQ. The CDR3 sequence is 15 residues long. For the CDR3, the DNA is TGTGCCAGCAGCTCCGCTTTGGGGAGTACCTTGGAGCAGTACTTC. It specifies CASSSALGSTLEQYF.

The chain links TRBV7-2 to TRBJ2-7; TRBD1 agrees at 10 bases. This CDR3 region has 15 residues. CDR1 and CDR2 (germline): SGHTA, FQGNSA. V gave up 7 bases and J gave up 2 bases; unmatched junction bases: 8. The DNA for the CDR3 is TGTGCCAGCAACGTGAAGGGACAGGGGACCTACGAGCAGTACTTC. It yields the protein CASNVKGQGTYEQYF.

This clonotype has just a few counts. V is TRBV9 and J is TRBJ1-4, with 9 bases lining up with TRBD1. V dropped 0 bases and J dropped 8; count of bases not matched to a gene: 5. Germline V gene data show CDR1 as SGDLS and CDR2 as YYNGEE. The CDR3 is made up of 15 amino acids. CDR3 amino acids: CASSVDGTGQEKLFF. The CDR3 DNA reads TGTGCCAGCAGCGTAGATGGGACAGGGCAAGAAAAACTGTTTTTT.